These T cell receptor beta chains were read from a single sample in a study of control samples from healthy donors and cancer patients. Only in-frame clones appear in the TCRdb table, and some are missing; sequencing was by immunoSEQ multiplex PCR. The sample yields some 130,000 clones, roughly 89% seen once. Sequenced: blood. The receptors originated from a man between 18 and 29 years old in good health. The CDR3 runs from the conserved cysteine through the conserved F or W. Each record gives: J gene, D gene, V gene, clone size, CDR3 DNA, CDR3 protein. D genes are given only for firm matches. The size field is filled for only some rows; it gives once, few, many or a size class.

TRBJ1-6,NA,TRBV27,NA,TGTGCCAGCAGAAGACCGATGGCACCCCTCCACTTT,CASRRPMAPLHF
TRBJ2-7,TRBD1,TRBV9,NA,TGTGCCAGCAGCAAGGGACAGGGAAGTCTTTACGACGAGCAGTACTTC,CASSKGQGSLYDEQYF
TRBJ1-4,NA,TRBV5-1,NA,TGCGCCAGCAGCCGGGGATCCGCCCCGGAAAAACTGTTTTTT,CASSRGSAPEKLFF
TRBJ2-2,NA,TRBV6-2/TRBV6-3,NA,TGTGCCAGCAGTTATTCGATTCCGGGGGAGCTGTTTTTT,CASSYSIPGELFF
TRBJ1-6,TRBD1,TRBV7-9,NA,TGTGCCAGCAGCCACCCAAGCCGGGACAGGGAGCATTCACCCCTCCACTTT,CASSHPSRDREHSPLHF
TRBJ1-2,NA,TRBV19,NA,TGTGCCAGTAGTATAGACAGGGGCTATGGCTACACCTTC,CASSIDRGYGYTF
TRBJ1-1,TRBD1,TRBV4-2,once,TGTGCCAGCAGCCAAGATGAGGGGGCCACTGAAGCTTTCTTT,CASSQDEGATEAFF
TRBJ2-1,TRBD2,TRBV2,NA,TGTGCCAGCAGAGCGGGGGGGCAGGCCAATGAGCAGTTCTTC,CASRAGGQANEQFF
TRBJ1-2,NA,TRBV30,NA,TGTGCCTGGAGTGTATTTCGAGGGGGCTACACCTTC,CAWSVFRGGYTF
TRBJ1-5,NA,TRBV11-2,NA,TGTGCCAGCAGCTTAGGATACAATCAGCCCCAGCATTTT,CASSLGYNQPQHF
TRBJ1-5,NA,TRBV9,NA,TGTGCCAGCAGCGCGCGGGGGGCGGGTCAGCCCCAGCATTTT,CASSARGAGQPQHF
TRBJ2-1,NA,TRBV11-2,NA,TGTGCCAGCAGCCCCCGGGTTAGGGCCCACACCCTTACCTACAATGAGCAGTTCTTC,CASSPRVRAHTLTYNEQFF
TRBJ2-1,NA,TRBV6-1,NA,TGTGCCAGCAGTGAAGTGGAATTCTGGGGACCAGGTGAGCAGTTCTTC,CASSEVEFWGPGEQFF
TRBJ2-3,TRBD2,TRBV12-5,NA,TGTGCTAGTGTTCCCGGGTGGGGCGGGGGGACCAGCACAGATACGCAGTATTTT,CASVPGWGGGTSTDTQYF
TRBJ1-1,NA,TRBV7-2,NA,TGTGCCAGCAGCTTTTCCAGCAACACTGAAGCTTTCTTT,CASSFSSNTEAFF
TRBJ1-2,TRBD1,TRBV2,NA,TGTGCCAGCAGTGAAGCGCTTCGGGACAGCTATGGCTACACCTTC,CASSEALRDSYGYTF
TRBJ2-1,TRBD2,TRBV3-1/TRBV3-2,NA,TGTGCCAGCAGCCGCCGGACTAGCGGGGGCCCGAACCCCCCGCAGTTCTTC,CASSRRTSGGPNPPQFF
TRBJ2-7,NA,TRBV27,NA,TGTGCCAGCGCCCCATCCGGCTACGAGCAGTACTTC,CASAPSGYEQYF
TRBJ1-1,NA,TRBV28,NA,TGTGCCAGCAGTCCATCCCGTGGGACTGAAGCTTTCTTT,CASSPSRGTEAFF
TRBJ2-7,NA,TRBV7-2,NA,TGTGCCAGCAGCTTTGGTGGGGACTCCTACGAGCAGTACTTC,CASSFGGDSYEQYF
TRBJ2-1,NA,TRBV7-9,NA,TGTGCCAGCAGCTTAGTCATGGGTCCTTGGTTCTTC,CASSLVMGPWFF
TRBJ2-3,NA,TRBV7-9,NA,TGTGCCAGCAGCCGAACTCAAGCAGACACAGATACGCAGTATTTT,CASSRTQADTDTQYF
TRBJ2-2,NA,TRBV19,NA,TGTGCCAGTAGTATGGAGTTCACCGGGGAGCTGTTTTTT,CASSMEFTGELFF
TRBJ2-7,TRBD2,TRBV19,once,TGTGCCAGTAGTACCCGCGGACTAGCGGCATCGCAGTACTTC,CASSTRGLAASQYF
TRBJ2-2,NA,TRBV7-9,NA,TGTGCCAGCAGCGAGACCGCCCACACCGGGGAGCTGTTTTTT,CASSETAHTGELFF
TRBJ1-1,NA,TRBV4-1,few,TGCGCCAGTTCCACCTTGGGCAGCAAGAACACTGAAGCTTTCTTT,CASSTLGSKNTEAFF
TRBJ2-5,TRBD2,TRBV6-5,NA,TGTGCCAGCAGTAGGACTAGGCAAGAGACCCAGTACTTC,CASSRTRQETQYF